This TCR beta chain was profiled in a study of shared clonotypes between healthy human individuals. Study-wide findings and caveats: When naive CD4 clonotypes were compared across a few donors, approximately 5% were shared. A reduction in generation probabilities was seen for non-shared clonotypes relative to those shared by all four donors.

On this clone: What it recognizes is unknown.

Sorted-subset replicate PCRs used roughly 210 ng of genomic DNA. This amount corresponded to about 30,000 T cell genomes. The repertoire was sequenced with immunoSEQ multiplex PCR; TCRdb's copy has only in-frame clones and lacks some. The sample gives about 2.4 million clones, 93% of which show up once; about 0.39% is in the top ten. CDR1 is SGHRS, CDR2 YFSETQ, per germline. The CDR3 is made up of 15 amino acids. The V and J ends lost 3 bases and 2 bases, in that order; junction bases with no gene match: 6. The sequence derives from a man between 18 and 29 years old in good health. Some clones in this sample may be carry-over from other donors' samples. Sequencing input: naive CD4+ T cells from PBMCs. Subset in this sample: CD45RA+ positively selected. V and J are TRBV5-1 and TRBJ2-7; 9 bases match TRBD2. The CDR3 loop reads CASSSSRGGPYEQYF. CDR3 in DNA: TGCGCCAGCAGCTCCTCGCGGGGGGGACCCTACGAGCAGTACTTC.